This T cell receptor beta chain was sequenced for a study of naive and memory T cell subsets. Regarding the study as a whole: The RNA method is potentially sensitive to activation and differentiation changes.

Between the trimmed V and J ends, which lost 1 base and 0 bases, there was a span of 15 bases. This CDR3 is built from 16 residues. Germline V gene sequence: CDR1 SQVTM, CDR2 ANQGSEA. About this clonotype itself: Its target is unknown.

An oligonucleotide containing a UMI was ligated to the 3' end of TCR cDNA. Adult healthy volunteers gave 2.5 ml peripheral blood for whole-blood RNA. Unsorted total RNA, 1 to 1000 ng, was DNase treated before reverse transcription. Four PCR rounds used nested alpha and beta constant region primers plus the SP2 primer. Blood and skin TCR RNA was reverse transcribed with alpha and beta constant primers. TCRdb used MiXCR to reprocess the 5' RACE reads, holding one entry per CDR3 protein. The sample includes fewer than 40,000 distinct CDR3 sequences, over 15% of them seen just once. The V and J genes are TRBV29-1 and TRBJ1-1; D may be TRBD1 (5 bases). The receptor's source is a female donor in good health. The CDR3 protein is CSVEVSGFVVNTEAFF. The CDR3 DNA follows: TGCAGCGTTGAAGTATCAGGGTTCGTGGTGAACACTGAAGCTTTCTTT.